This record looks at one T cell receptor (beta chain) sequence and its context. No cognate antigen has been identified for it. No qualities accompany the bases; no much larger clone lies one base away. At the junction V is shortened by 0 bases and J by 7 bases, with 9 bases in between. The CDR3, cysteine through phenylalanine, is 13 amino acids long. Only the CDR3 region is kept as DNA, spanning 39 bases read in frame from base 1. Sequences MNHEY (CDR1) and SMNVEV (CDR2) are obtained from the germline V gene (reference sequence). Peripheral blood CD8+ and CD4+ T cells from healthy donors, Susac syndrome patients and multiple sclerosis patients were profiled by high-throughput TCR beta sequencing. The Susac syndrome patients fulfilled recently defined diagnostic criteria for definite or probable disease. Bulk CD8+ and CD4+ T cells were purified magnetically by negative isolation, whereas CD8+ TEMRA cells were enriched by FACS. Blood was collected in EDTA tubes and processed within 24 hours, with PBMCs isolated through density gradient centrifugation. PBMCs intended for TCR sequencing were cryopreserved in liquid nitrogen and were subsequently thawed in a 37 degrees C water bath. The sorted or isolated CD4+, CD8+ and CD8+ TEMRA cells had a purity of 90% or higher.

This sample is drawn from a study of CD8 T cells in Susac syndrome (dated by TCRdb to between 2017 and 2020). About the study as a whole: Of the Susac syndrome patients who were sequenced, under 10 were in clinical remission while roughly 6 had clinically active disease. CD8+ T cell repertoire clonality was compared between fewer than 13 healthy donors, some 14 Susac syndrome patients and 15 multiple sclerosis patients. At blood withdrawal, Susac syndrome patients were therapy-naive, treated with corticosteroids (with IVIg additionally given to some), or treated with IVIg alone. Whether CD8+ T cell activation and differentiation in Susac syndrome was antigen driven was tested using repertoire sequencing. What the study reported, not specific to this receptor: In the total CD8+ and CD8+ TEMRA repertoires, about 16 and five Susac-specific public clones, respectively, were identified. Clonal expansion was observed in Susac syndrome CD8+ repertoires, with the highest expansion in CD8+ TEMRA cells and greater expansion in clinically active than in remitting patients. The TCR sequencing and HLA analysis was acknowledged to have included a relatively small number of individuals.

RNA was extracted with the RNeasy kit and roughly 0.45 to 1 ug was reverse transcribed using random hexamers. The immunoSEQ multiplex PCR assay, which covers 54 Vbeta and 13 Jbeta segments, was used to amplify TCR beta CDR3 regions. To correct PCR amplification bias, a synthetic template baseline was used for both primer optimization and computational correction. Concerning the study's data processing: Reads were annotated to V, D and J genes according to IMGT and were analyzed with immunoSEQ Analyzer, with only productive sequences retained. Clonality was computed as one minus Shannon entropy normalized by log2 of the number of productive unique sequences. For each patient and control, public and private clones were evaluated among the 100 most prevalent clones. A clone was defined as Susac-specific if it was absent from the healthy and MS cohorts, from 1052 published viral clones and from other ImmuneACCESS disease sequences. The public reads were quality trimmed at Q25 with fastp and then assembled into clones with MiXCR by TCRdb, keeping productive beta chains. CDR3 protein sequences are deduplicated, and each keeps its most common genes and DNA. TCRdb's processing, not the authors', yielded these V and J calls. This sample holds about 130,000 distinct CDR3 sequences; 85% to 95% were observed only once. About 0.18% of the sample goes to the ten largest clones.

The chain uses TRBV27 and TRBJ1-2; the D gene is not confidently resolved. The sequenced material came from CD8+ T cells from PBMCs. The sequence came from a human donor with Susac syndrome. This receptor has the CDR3 CASSLSASFGYTF. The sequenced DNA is TGTGCCAGCAGTTTATCGGCGTCTTTTGGCTACACCTTC.